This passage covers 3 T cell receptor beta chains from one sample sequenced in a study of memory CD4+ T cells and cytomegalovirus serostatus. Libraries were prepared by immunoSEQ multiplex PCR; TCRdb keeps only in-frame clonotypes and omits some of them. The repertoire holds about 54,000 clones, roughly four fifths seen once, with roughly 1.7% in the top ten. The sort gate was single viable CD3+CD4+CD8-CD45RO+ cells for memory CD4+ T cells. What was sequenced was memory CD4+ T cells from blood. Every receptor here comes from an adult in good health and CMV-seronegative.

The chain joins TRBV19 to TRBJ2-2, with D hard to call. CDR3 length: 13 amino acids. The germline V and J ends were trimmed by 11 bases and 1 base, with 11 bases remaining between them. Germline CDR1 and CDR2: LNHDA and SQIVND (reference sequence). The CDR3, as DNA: TGTGCCGTCGAGACGGGGAACACCGGGGAGCTGTTTTTT. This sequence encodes CAVETGNTGELFF.

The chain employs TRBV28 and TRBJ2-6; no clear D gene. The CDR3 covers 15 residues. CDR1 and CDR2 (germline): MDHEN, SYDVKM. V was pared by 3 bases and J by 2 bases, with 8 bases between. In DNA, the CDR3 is TGTGCCAGCAGTTTGCCCTCAGCTGGGGCCAACGTCCTGACTTTC. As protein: CASSLPSAGANVLTF.

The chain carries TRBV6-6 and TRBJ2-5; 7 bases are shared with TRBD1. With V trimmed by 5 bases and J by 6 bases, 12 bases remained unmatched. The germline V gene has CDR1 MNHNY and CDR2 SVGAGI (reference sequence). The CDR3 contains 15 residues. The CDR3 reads CASSVQTGNVKTQYF. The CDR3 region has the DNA TGTGCCAGCAGTGTCCAGACAGGGAATGTGAAGACCCAGTACTTC.